The 28 T cell receptor beta chains presented below share a single source sample, sequenced in a study of control samples from healthy donors and cancer patients. The data were produced by immunoSEQ multiplex PCR, yet TCRdb's version contains in-frame clones alone and is incomplete. The sample lists roughly 200,000 clones, 90% to 95% occurring once. Sequences were obtained from blood. The origin of the receptors is a man aged 25-45 years in good health.

This rearrangement joins TRBV27 to TRBJ2-3; TRBD2 matches 10 bases. V gave up 2 bases and J gave up 3 bases; unmatched junction bases: 2. The germline V gene encodes CDR1 MNHEY and CDR2 SMNVEV (reference sequence). This CDR3 is built from 15 residues. This CDR3 is CASSLGSGGTDTQYF. The CDR3, as DNA: TGTGCCAGCAGTTTAGGTAGCGGGGGGACAGATACGCAGTATTTT.

The chain employs TRBV18 and TRBJ1-1; 10 positions agree with TRBD1. V lost 4 bases to trimming and J lost 5 bases; unmatched junction nucleotides: 4. The CDR3 contains 14 residues. Germline V gives CDR1 KGHSH, CDR2 LQKENI. DNA of the CDR3: TGTGCCAGCTCACAGGGACAGGGGAGAACTGAAGCTTTCTTT. The encoded protein is CASSQGQGRTEAFF.

This chain links TRBV4-1 with TRBJ2-7, with D tentatively TRBD1 or TRBD2 (5 bases each). The CDR3 runs to 13 residues. V lost 0 bases and J 9 bases, leaving 12 bases between the germline ends. Looked up from germline, CDR1 is MGHRA and CDR2 is YSYEKL. The CDR3 DNA sequence: TGCGCCAGCAGCCAAGACGGGACGGAAGCGCAGTACTTC. Its translation: CASSQDGTEAQYF.

The chain joins TRBV6-5 to TRBJ2-1, with D tentatively TRBD1 or TRBD2 (5 bases each). V lost 6 bases and J lost 7, with 16 bases in between. Germline CDR1 reads MNHEY; CDR2 reads SVGAGI. The CDR3 length is 14 residues. The CDR3 spells CASRGQPPGNEQFF. The CDR3 nucleotides are TGTGCCAGCAGGGGGCAGCCGCCGGGGAATGAGCAGTTCTTC.

The chain employs TRBV5-1 and TRBJ2-3; 7 positions agree with TRBD1. Germline CDR1 SGHRS, CDR2 YFSETQ. CDR3 length equals 16 residues. The junction had 10 bases not matched to a gene; V was cut back by 0 bases and J by 6 bases. In DNA, the CDR3 is TGCGCCAGCAGCTTGGCCGACAGAGGGGGCTGGGATACGCAGTATTTT. It specifies CASSLADRGGWDTQYF. The entire variable domain, with the rest obtained from reference TRBV5-1 and TRBJ2-3, is as follows: KAGVTQTPRYLIKTRGQQVTLSCSPISGHRSVSWYQQTPGQGLQFLFEYFSETQRNKGNFPGRFSGRQFSNSRSEMNVSTLELGDSALYLCASSLADRGGWDTQYFGPGTRLTVL.

The chain recombines TRBV5-4 with TRBJ1-3; unclear D gene. V was cut by 2 bases and J by 0 bases, with 6 bases left in between. Germline V gene sequence: CDR1 SGHNT, CDR2 YYREEE (reference sequence). This CDR3 is 14 amino acids long. CDR3 protein: CASSLRDSGNTIYF. DNA of the CDR3: TGTGCCAGCAGCTTACGGGACTCTGGAAACACCATATATTTT. The variable domain in full, completed from reference TRBV5-4 and TRBJ1-3, reads ETGVTQSPTHLIKTRGQQVTLRCSSQSGHNTVSWYQQALGQGPQFIFQYYREEENGRGNFPPRFSGLQFPNYSSELNVNALELDDSALYLCASSLRDSGNTIYFGEGSWLTVV.

The chain employs TRBV5-6 and TRBJ1-1, with D tentatively TRBD1 (5 bases). The CDR3 spans 18 residues. V was pared by 6 bases and J by 1 base, with 25 bases between. Germline loops: CDR1 SGHDT, CDR2 YYEEEE. The DNA for the CDR3 is TGTGCCAGCACCTCCTTTTCATCCCTACCCAGGGAGAACACTGAAGCTTTCTTT. It codes for CASTSFSSLPRENTEAFF.

This chain joins TRBV5-8 and TRBJ2-3; 9 bases are a match to TRBD2. The CDR3 contains 14 residues. The germline V gene has CDR1 SGHTS and CDR2 YDEGEE. V shed 0 bases, J shed 4 bases, and the junction held 0 bases outside the gene matches. The CDR3 is CASSLGGGADTQYF. The CDR3 DNA reads TGTGCCAGCAGCTTGGGCGGGGGGGCAGATACGCAGTATTTT.

V usage is TRBV19 and J usage is TRBJ1-5; TRBD1 agrees at 12 bases. CDR1 is LNHDA, CDR2 SQIVND, per germline (reference sequence). The V and J ends lost 7 bases and 8 bases, in that order; junction bases with no gene match: 6. CDR3 length: 14 residues. This CDR3 is CASKAGTGGEPQHF. CDR3 nucleotide sequence: TGTGCCAGTAAAGCCGGGACAGGGGGCGAGCCCCAGCATTTT.

This clone was seen once. This chain uses TRBV7-2 with TRBJ1-5, with D hard to call. There are 15 residues in the CDR3. V lost 5 bases and J lost 8, with 19 bases in between. CDR1 and CDR2 (germline): SGHTA, FQGNSA. The CDR3 loop reads CASSQANVRVKPQHF. CDR3 sequence (DNA): TGTGCCAGCAGCCAAGCCAACGTCAGAGTTAAGCCCCAGCATTTT.

The chain joins TRBV5-4 to TRBJ1-6; 8 bases are shared with TRBD1. The CDR3 is 15 residues long. Germline V gene data show CDR1 as SGHNT and CDR2 as YYREEE (reference sequence). V gave up 0 bases and J gave up 6 bases; unmatched junction bases: 2. CDR3 sequence: CASSLGTGRNSPLHF. The CDR3 DNA sequence: TGTGCCAGCAGCTTGGGGACAGGGCGTAATTCACCCCTCCACTTT. Variable domain in full (rest from reference TRBV5-4 and TRBJ1-6): ETGVTQSPTHLIKTRGQQVTLRCSSQSGHNTVSWYQQALGQGPQFIFQYYREEENGRGNFPPRFSGLQFPNYSSELNVNALELDDSALYLCASSLGTGRNSPLHFGNGTRLTVT.

V and J are TRBV27 and TRBJ1-2; TRBD1 aligns across 9 bases. Germline V gene data show CDR1 as MNHEY and CDR2 as SMNVEV (reference sequence). The CDR3 sequence is 14 residues long. V lost 6 bases to trimming and J lost 7 bases; unmatched junction nucleotides: 9. The CDR3: CASRSGQGLSGYTF. DNA for the CDR3: TGTGCCAGCAGATCTGGACAGGGGTTAAGTGGCTACACCTTC.

The chain links TRBV29-1 to TRBJ1-2; D uncertain. The CDR3 is made up of 12 amino acids. Germline V CDR1 and CDR2: SQVTM, ANQGSEA. Trimming removed 4 bases at V and 4 bases at J, with 10 bases between. The CDR3 DNA reads as TGCAGCGTTGTATCAAGCGGCTATGGCTACACCTTC. Protein: CSVVSSGYGYTF. Drawing the rest from reference TRBV29-1 and TRBJ1-2, the complete variable domain is SAVISQKPSRDICQRGTSLTIQCQVDSQVTMMFWYRQQPGQSLTLIATANQGSEATYESGFVIDKFPISRPNLTFSTLTVSNMSPEDSSIYLCSVVSSGYGYTFGSGTRLTVV.

The chain combines TRBV27 with TRBJ1-6, with TRBD1 matching 9 bases. V lost 5 bases, J lost 7 bases, and 9 bases stayed unmatched. The CDR3 has 16 residues. Per the germline V gene, CDR1 is MNHEY and CDR2 is SMNVEV (reference sequence). The CDR3 coding sequence is TGTGCCAGCAGTACGGGGACAGGGAGTCAGAATTCACCCCTCCACTTT. It codes for CASSTGTGSQNSPLHF.

The gene calls are TRBV5-1 and TRBJ2-5; no definite D call. The CDR3 has 13 amino acids. CDR1 is SGHRS, CDR2 YFSETQ, per germline. V was cut by 2 bases and J by 4 bases, with 9 bases left in between. This CDR3 is CASSFSARETQYF. CDR3 bases: TGCGCCAGCAGCTTTTCGGCCCGAGAGACCCAGTACTTC.

This clone was found a few times. V gene TRBV7-3 combines with J gene TRBJ1-2; the D gene is possibly TRBD1 (5 bases). CDR1 is SGHTA and CDR2 is FQGTGA in the germline V gene. Between the trimmed V and J ends, which lost 2 bases and 0 bases, there was a span of 22 bases. The CDR3 is 19 amino acids. CDR3 in amino acids: CASSLYPTQGSITNYGYTF. As DNA, the CDR3 is TGTGCCAGCAGCTTATACCCGACTCAGGGTTCTATTACTAACTATGGCTACACCTTC.

This chain uses TRBV2 with TRBJ1-6; D not resolved. Trimming removed 7 bases from V and 5 bases from J, with 12 bases in between. This CDR3 region has 14 residues. Per the germline V gene, CDR1 is SNHLY and CDR2 is FYNNEI. The CDR3 is CASIGEGNNSPLHF. DNA of the CDR3: TGTGCCAGCATCGGAGAGGGTAATAATTCACCCCTCCACTTT. Combining the CDR3 with reference TRBV2 and TRBJ1-6 gives the whole variable domain EPEVTQTPSHQVTQMGQEVILRCVPISNHLYFYWYRQILGQKVEFLVSFYNNEISEKSEIFDDQFSVERPDGSNFTLKIRSTKLEDSAMYFCASIGEGNNSPLHFGNGTRLTVT.

V and J are TRBV28 and TRBJ1-2; weak D call: TRBD1 (5 bases). The CDR3 covers 14 residues. The V end lost 5 bases, the J end lost 7 bases, and 17 bases lay between the germline ends. Per the germline V gene, CDR1 is MDHEN and CDR2 is SYDVKM. This chain's CDR3 is CASSLRPREGGYTF. The CDR3 DNA sequence: TGTGCCAGCAGTCTCCGCCCCAGGGAGGGTGGCTACACCTTC.

The V call is TRBV19, the J call TRBJ2-1; TRBD1 aligns across 8 bases. Germline loops: CDR1 LNHDA, CDR2 SQIVND (reference sequence). CDR3 length: 14 amino acids. Losses at the gene ends were 10 bases for V and 9 bases for J; bases not matched to a gene: 14. This CDR3 is CANWTGLSEGEQFF. As DNA, the CDR3 is TGTGCCAACTGGACAGGGCTATCGGAGGGTGAGCAGTTCTTC.

The V and J genes are TRBV7-9 and TRBJ1-6; D possibly corresponds to TRBD1 (5 bases). Deletions cut 2 bases from V and 10 bases from J, with 15 bases between. This CDR3 is 15 amino acids long. In germline, CDR1 is SEHNR, CDR2 FQNEAQ (reference sequence). The CDR3 region is CASSLSAGEGSPLHF. The DNA for the CDR3 is TGTGCCAGCAGCTTATCCGCGGGGGAAGGCTCACCCCTCCACTTT.

The CDR3 protein is CASSTRDNHQPQHF. CDR3 DNA: TGTGCCAGTAGTACCCGGGACAACCATCAGCCCCAGCATTTT. The rearrangement joins TRBV19 to TRBJ1-5, with D perhaps TRBD1 (6 bases). CDR3 length: 14 amino acids. Germline V CDR1 and CDR2: LNHDA, SQIVND (reference sequence). V dropped 4 bases and J dropped 5 bases, with 12 bases sitting between them.

The V call is TRBV27, the J call TRBJ2-7; TRBD2 matches 14 bases. CDR3 length equals 15 residues. V shed 3 bases and J 4 bases; nucleotides not matched to a gene: 2. CDR1 and CDR2 from the germline V gene are MNHEY and SMNVEV (reference sequence). In nucleotides, the CDR3 is TGTGCCAGCAGTTTGACTAGCGGGGGGGTTTACGAGCAGTACTTC. It specifies CASSLTSGGVYEQYF.

The J gene is TRBJ2-3, the V gene TRBV13, with 9 bases that match TRBD2. Germline loops: CDR1 PRHDT, CDR2 FYEKMQ (reference sequence). This CDR3 comprises 17 residues. V shed 6 bases and J 5 bases; nucleotides not matched to a gene: 15. Written as DNA, the CDR3 is TGTGCCAGCAGGTCCCATTCGGCGGGGGGGCCAAGAGATACGCAGTATTTT. Its translation is CASRSHSAGGPRDTQYF.

The genes are TRBV6-5 and TRBJ1-1, with 8 positions matching TRBD1. V gave up 4 bases and J gave up 1 base; unmatched junction bases: 5. CDR3 length equals 15 residues. Germline assignment: CDR1 MNHEY and CDR2 SVGAGI. The CDR3 nucleotides read TGTGCCAGCAGTTTCTTCGACAGGGGGAACACTGAAGCTTTCTTT. Its translation is CASSFFDRGNTEAFF.

This chain joins TRBV6-5 and TRBJ2-7; TRBD1 might be the D (7 bases). V was pared by 2 bases and J by 2 bases, with 16 bases between. The CDR3 covers 16 residues. Germline-derived CDR1 and CDR2 are MNHEY and SVGAGI. The CDR3 region is CASSYQGGISTYEQYF. The DNA for the CDR3 is TGTGCCAGCAGTTACCAGGGGGGAATTAGCACCTACGAGCAGTACTTC.

V usage is TRBV4-2 and J usage is TRBJ1-2; maybe TRBD1 (5 bases). V lost 1 base and J lost 0, with 9 bases in between. The CDR3 loop spans 15 amino acids. The germline CDR1 and CDR2 sequences are LGHNA and YNFKEQ. CDR3 DNA sequence: TGTGCCAGCAGCCAAGCTACAGGCCCTAACTATGGCTACACCTTC. Amino acid sequence: CASSQATGPNYGYTF.

V gene TRBV19 combines with J gene TRBJ1-5; 7 bases are shared with TRBD1. The V and J ends lost 3 bases and 4 bases, in that order; junction bases with no gene match: 9. Germline loops: CDR1 LNHDA, CDR2 SQIVND (reference sequence). The CDR3 is 16 residues long. The DNA for the CDR3 is TGTGCCAGTAGTATCTTTGCGACAGGGTCGAATCAGCCCCAGCATTTT. Translated, it gives CASSIFATGSNQPQHF.

The V gene is TRBV30, the J gene TRBJ1-3; D is undetermined. Trimming left V 2 bases short and J 0 bases short, with 11 bases between. CDR1 is GTSNPN and CDR2 is SVGIG in the germline V gene (reference sequence). The CDR3 sequence is 15 residues long. CDR3 protein: CAWSRGRYSGNTIYF. The CDR3, as DNA: TGTGCCTGGAGTAGAGGCAGATACTCTGGAAACACCATATATTTT.